This T cell receptor (beta chain) was identified during a study of radiotherapy plus CTLA-4 blockade in lung cancer. For the study at large: An objective response was seen in 18% of patients, and disease control in just over 30%. Study conclusions and caveats: Reported findings show early blood T cell clone dynamics, with interferon-beta, best predicted response.

Profiling relied on immunoSEQ multiplex PCR, and the TCRdb table lists in-frame clones only, not all of them. There are some 70,000 clones in the sample; around 80% occur only once, and more than 8.5% lies in the top ten. On this clone: Its target is unknown.

People whose metastatic non-small-cell lung cancer was chemo-refractory got focal radiation along with CTLA-4 blockade by ipilimumab. The receptor was isolated from a human donor with non-small cell lung cancer who had a complete response to radiotherapy plus ipilimumab. Sequenced material: peripheral blood, taken from a patient treated with radiotherapy plus ipilimumab.

The CDR3 region has the DNA TGCAGCGTAACCCCCAGGCAGCACACCGGGGAGCTGTTTTTT. As protein: CSVTPRQHTGELFF. The J gene is TRBJ2-2, the V gene TRBV29-1, with D unresolved. CDR3 length: 14 residues. Per germline, CDR1 SQVTM and CDR2 ANQGSEA. V shed 6 bases and J shed 3 bases, with 14 bases lying between them.